This T cell receptor beta chain was obtained from a study of type 1 and type 2 diabetes patients listed by TCRdb under 2016. As for the study more broadly: The cohort comprised ten or so type 1 diabetes patients, a few type 2 diabetes patients and about six nondiabetic controls recruited in China. Comparing approximately 20-cycle and roughly 25-cycle amplification showed similar V gene usage, suggesting similar primer efficiencies and random PCR bias. For the type 1 diabetes patients, the type 2 diabetes patients acted as a disease comparison group. Sequencing of the TCRbeta libraries was paired-end and was performed on Illumina HiSeq 2000 or MiSeq instruments. Throughout the study, CD4 or CD8 MicroBeads on MACS columns were used to positively select CD4+ and CD8+ T cells from PBMCs. A total of some 19 million paired-end reads was generated across the whole study. TCRbeta repertoires were profiled by high-throughput sequencing in the study to compare type 1 diabetes, type 2 diabetes and nondiabetic individuals.

Sequencing relied on an Illumina MiSeq. Genomic DNA from sorted T cell subsets served as template for TCRbeta CDR3 amplification. The TCRbeta CDR3 region was amplified by multiplex PCR using 30 forward and 13 reverse primers. PCR products were purified with AMPure XP beads, then indices and adaptors were added in a second approximately 27-cycle PCR. Before sequencing, the QIAquick Gel Extraction Kit was used to gel-purify the libraries. In the source study's methods: FLASH was used to merge paired-end reads, and IgBLAST was used to align the merged reads to IMGT V, D and J germline references. After reads whose alignment identity to germline references fell below 70% were discarded, 9 million to 12 million reads remained study-wide. CDR3 boundaries, reading frame and productivity were assigned according to IMGT definitions. Highly-expanded clones were defined as clones at or above 1% of reads, and diversity was measured by normalized Shannon entropy. Unpaired two-tailed t-tests were used to test for differences in Shannon entropy between groups. TCRdb applied fastp at Q25 and MiXCR to the public reads, then kept only in-frame beta chains. Every entry covers one CDR3 protein and lists the most common genes and DNA from its rows. For this entry, the V and J calls and clone size follow TCRdb and not the study's own pipeline. The sample has 280,000 or so distinct CDR3 sequences on record, more than 45% of them singletons. The ten largest make up approximately 13% of the sample.

Every diabetic patient fulfilled standard classification criteria for type 1 or type 2 diabetes, and glucose and C-peptide were evaluated using WHO-recommended methods. Donors with other autoimmune diseases or infections within the previous four weeks were excluded from participation. Around 10 milliliters of peripheral blood were drawn from each participant. PBMCs were isolated with LymphoPrep density separation. Results and caveats for the whole study, not just this receptor: Since just a limited number of T2D and control samples were sequenced, some T1D-only HECs might also appear in more T2D or control samples. The study groups were not matched for age and gender, which could possibly have biased interpretation. Type 2 diabetes and control samples had highly correlated V and J gene usage patterns, with an average between-sample correlation of around 0.97. Only a few highly-expanded CD4+ clones (median one) were found in type 2 diabetes patients, and these clones made up a median approximately 3.7% of reads. High diversity was shown by type 2 diabetes repertoires, and the diversity was significantly greater than that of type 1 diabetes repertoires in both CD4+ and CD8+ T cells.

This clonotype was counted once. Its antigen remains undetermined. The junction departs from germline at one end; a sequencing error may be responsible. The CDR3, cysteine through phenylalanine, is 14 amino acids long. The only DNA kept is the CDR3, 42 bases in frame from the first base. Sequences MNHEY (CDR1) and SMNVEV (CDR2) are obtained from the germline V gene (reference sequence). Sequenced material: peripheral blood mononuclear cells (PBMCs). Recombination connected TRBV27 to TRBJ2-5, with 10 bases aligning to TRBD1. This clonotype was obtained from a man aged 18 to 29 with type 2 diabetes. Here the CDR3 is given as CASSDRGPQGTQYF. DNA sequence: TGTGCCAGCAGTGACAGGGGGCCTCAAGGGACCCAGTACTTC.